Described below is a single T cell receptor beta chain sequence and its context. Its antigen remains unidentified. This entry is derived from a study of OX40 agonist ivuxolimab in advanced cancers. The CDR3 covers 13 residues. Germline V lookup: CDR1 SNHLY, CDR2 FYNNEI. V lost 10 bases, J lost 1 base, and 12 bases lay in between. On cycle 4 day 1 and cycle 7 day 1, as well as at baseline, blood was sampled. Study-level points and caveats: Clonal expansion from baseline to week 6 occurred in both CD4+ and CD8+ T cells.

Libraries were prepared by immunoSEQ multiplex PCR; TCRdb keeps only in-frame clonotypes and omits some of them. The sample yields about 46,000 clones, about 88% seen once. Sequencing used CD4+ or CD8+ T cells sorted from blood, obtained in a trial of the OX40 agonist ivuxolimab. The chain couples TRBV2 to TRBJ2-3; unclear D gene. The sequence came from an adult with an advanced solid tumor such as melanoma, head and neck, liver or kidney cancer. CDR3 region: CAITRAGTDTQYF. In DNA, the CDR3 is TGTGCCATCACCCGGGCTGGCACAGATACGCAGTATTTT.